This is a list of T cell receptor beta chains from one sample in a study of circulating CD8 cells and anti-PD-1 response in melanoma. TCRdb re-analysed the reads in MiXCR, keeping a single row per CDR3 protein. The sample has under 550 distinct CDR3 sequences, about 6.2% seen once. The specimen was CD8+ T cells from PBMCs, collected at baseline or after one month of anti-PD-1 therapy (not recorded which). Every receptor here comes from a human donor with melanoma. The CDR3 runs from the conserved cysteine through the conserved F or W. A D gene is named only where the DNA matches it firmly. The size of a clone is reported for some rows only, either as once, few or many, or as a class for expanded clones.

CDR3 DNA: TGTGCCAGCAGCTTAGCCCCCGAGACGGCTCCATATGGCTACACCTTC; CDR3 protein: CASSLAPETAPYGYTF; clone size: large; D gene: .; V gene: TRBV7-2; J gene: TRBJ1-2
CDR3 DNA: TGTGCCAGCAGTTTAGGATCTGGAGGGTTGGAGGGCTACACCTTC; CDR3 protein: CASSLGSGGLEGYTF; clone size: large; D gene: .; V gene: TRBV28; J gene: TRBJ1-2
CDR3 DNA: TGTGCCACCAGTGATTCCGACAGGGGGGAGCAGTACTTC; CDR3 protein: CATSDSDRGEQYF; clone size: large; D gene: TRBD1; V gene: TRBV24-1; J gene: TRBJ2-7
CDR3 DNA: TGTGCCAGTTCTAGCGGGGGGGCATCTGATGAGCAGTTCTTC; CDR3 protein: CASSSGGASDEQFF; clone size: medium-sized; D gene: TRBD2; V gene: TRBV19; J gene: TRBJ2-1
CDR3 DNA: TGTGCCAGCAGCTTACAGGCTAACTATGGCTACACCTTC; CDR3 protein: CASSLQANYGYTF; clone size: large; D gene: .; V gene: TRBV13; J gene: TRBJ1-2
CDR3 DNA: TGTGCCAGCAGCGGGACTAGCGGGGGAGAGACCCAGTACTTC; CDR3 protein: CASSGTSGGETQYF; clone size: .; D gene: TRBD2; V gene: TRBV4-2; J gene: TRBJ2-5
CDR3 DNA: TGTGCCAGCAGCGCTGGGGGGGGGCCAGATACGCAGTATTTT; CDR3 protein: CASSAGGGPDTQYF; clone size: large; D gene: .; V gene: TRBV9; J gene: TRBJ2-3
CDR3 DNA: TGTGCCAGCAGCGTAGGCGGAGATACCTACGAGCAGTACTTC; CDR3 protein: CASSVGGDTYEQYF; clone size: large; D gene: .; V gene: TRBV9; J gene: TRBJ2-7
CDR3 DNA: TGTGCCAGCAGCCATTCCGACAGGATCCCGTACGAGCAGTACTTC; CDR3 protein: CASSHSDRIPYEQYF; clone size: large; D gene: .; V gene: TRBV5-4; J gene: TRBJ2-7
CDR3 DNA: TGTGCCAGCAGTTTATTGAACAGGGTGGTTAGTAATCAGCCCCAGCATTTT; CDR3 protein: CASSLLNRVVSNQPQHF; clone size: large; D gene: .; V gene: TRBV28; J gene: TRBJ1-5
CDR3 DNA: TGTGCCAGCAGCCAGGGGGCTACAGCTTCCTACGAGCAGTACTTC; CDR3 protein: CASSQGATASYEQYF; clone size: large; D gene: .; V gene: TRBV4-2; J gene: TRBJ2-7
CDR3 DNA: TGTGCCAGCAGTGAATATAAGCCCTCCAGCGGGGTTGGCACAGATACGCAGTATTTT; CDR3 protein: CASSEYKPSSGVGTDTQYF; clone size: medium-sized; D gene: TRBD2; V gene: TRBV25-1; J gene: TRBJ2-3
CDR3 DNA: TGTGCCAGCAGTATGACGGAAGGGAACTATGGCTACACCTTC; CDR3 protein: CASSMTEGNYGYTF; clone size: large; D gene: .; V gene: TRBV27; J gene: TRBJ1-2
CDR3 DNA: TGTGCCAGCAGCTCCCGCGCGCGGGGGTACACAGATACGCAGTATTTT; CDR3 protein: CASSSRARGYTDTQYF; clone size: large; D gene: TRBD2; V gene: TRBV7-3; J gene: TRBJ2-3
CDR3 DNA: TGCGCCAGCAGCCACCACAGGGGACCCACCTACGAGCAGTACTTC; CDR3 protein: CASSHHRGPTYEQYF; clone size: large; D gene: TRBD1; V gene: TRBV4-3; J gene: TRBJ2-7
CDR3 DNA: TGTGCCAGCAGCCCTCGACAGGGGTGGTACGAGCAGTACTTC; CDR3 protein: CASSPRQGWYEQYF; clone size: large; D gene: TRBD1; V gene: TRBV7-2; J gene: TRBJ2-7
CDR3 DNA: TGTGCCAGCAGTTTGCCGGGATCTGAGCAGTTCTTC; CDR3 protein: CASSLPGSEQFF; clone size: large; D gene: .; V gene: TRBV28; J gene: TRBJ2-1
CDR3 DNA: TGCAGCGCCTTCGGGGAAGGAGTCAAGTCCTACGAGCAGTACTTC; CDR3 protein: CSAFGEGVKSYEQYF; clone size: large; D gene: .; V gene: TRBV29-1; J gene: TRBJ2-7
CDR3 DNA: TGTGCCAGCAGCTTACCGTCTGGCGCAGTATGGAGCTACGAGCAGTACTTC; CDR3 protein: CASSLPSGAVWSYEQYF; clone size: large; D gene: .; V gene: TRBV7-2; J gene: TRBJ2-7
CDR3 DNA: TGTGCCAGCAGCCCCGGGGGGTGGAACACCGGGGAGCTGTTTTTT; CDR3 protein: CASSPGGWNTGELFF; clone size: large; D gene: TRBD2; V gene: TRBV11-1; J gene: TRBJ2-2
CDR3 DNA: TGTGCCAGCAGTGTCAAGGGGGGTCAGCCCCAGCATTTT; CDR3 protein: CASSVKGGQPQHF; clone size: medium-sized; D gene: .; V gene: TRBV2; J gene: TRBJ1-5
CDR3 DNA: TGTGCCAGCAGTTACTCGATTGGCTACACCTTC; CDR3 protein: CASSYSIGYTF; clone size: large; D gene: .; V gene: TRBV6-6; J gene: TRBJ1-2
CDR3 DNA: TGTGCCAGCAGTTGGATGGGGCGCTCCGAGCAGTACTTC; CDR3 protein: CASSWMGRSEQYF; clone size: .; D gene: .; V gene: TRBV28; J gene: TRBJ2-7
CDR3 DNA: TGTGCCAGCAGCCAGAGCCTAGCCACAGGCTCCTACAATGAGCAGTTCTTC; CDR3 protein: CASSQSLATGSYNEQFF; clone size: large; D gene: .; V gene: TRBV4-2; J gene: TRBJ2-1
CDR3 DNA: TGTGCCAGCAACGACAGATTGAACACTGAAGCTTTCTTT; CDR3 protein: CASNDRLNTEAFF; clone size: large; D gene: .; V gene: TRBV27; J gene: TRBJ1-1
CDR3 DNA: TGTGCCAGCAGCCAAGACCCCCCCTACGAGCAGTACTTC; CDR3 protein: CASSQDPPYEQYF; clone size: large; D gene: .; V gene: TRBV4-2; J gene: TRBJ2-7
CDR3 DNA: TGTGCCAGCAGTTTACAGGGTGGCTACACCTTC; CDR3 protein: CASSLQGGYTF; clone size: large; D gene: .; V gene: TRBV27; J gene: TRBJ1-2
CDR3 DNA: TGTGCCAGCAGTGAGCGGGGGGCCCTGGTGCACGAGCAGTACTTC; CDR3 protein: CASSERGALVHEQYF; clone size: large; D gene: TRBD2; V gene: TRBV2; J gene: TRBJ2-7
CDR3 DNA: TGTGCCAGCAGCGCCCGACTGGGCGCCTACGAGCAGTACTTC; CDR3 protein: CASSARLGAYEQYF; clone size: large; D gene: .; V gene: TRBV7-6; J gene: TRBJ2-7
CDR3 DNA: TGTGCCAGTGATGAAATGGATCAGCCCCAGCATTTT; CDR3 protein: CASDEMDQPQHF; clone size: large; D gene: .; V gene: TRBV19; J gene: TRBJ1-5
CDR3 DNA: TGCAGTGCTGCGACAGGGACGACCACTGAAGCTTTCTTT; CDR3 protein: CSAATGTTTEAFF; clone size: large; D gene: TRBD1; V gene: TRBV20-1; J gene: TRBJ1-1
CDR3 DNA: TGTGCCAGCAGTGACACGGACAGTCCTAATTCACCCCTCCACTTT; CDR3 protein: CASSDTDSPNSPLHF; clone size: medium-sized; D gene: .; V gene: TRBV6-4; J gene: TRBJ1-6
CDR3 DNA: TGTGCCAGCACCCCGGGTAGCGGGGCCGGCAATGAGCAGTTCTTC; CDR3 protein: CASTPGSGAGNEQFF; clone size: large; D gene: TRBD2; V gene: TRBV27; J gene: TRBJ2-1
CDR3 DNA: TGCGCCAGCAGCTTGTTGGGGCCCGAGCAGTACTTC; CDR3 protein: CASSLLGPEQYF; clone size: large; D gene: .; V gene: TRBV5-1; J gene: TRBJ2-7
CDR3 DNA: TGTGCCAGCAGCCTTAAGATCGACAGGGCCCTCCTCGAGCAGTACTTC; CDR3 protein: CASSLKIDRALLEQYF; clone size: large; D gene: TRBD1; V gene: TRBV7-3; J gene: TRBJ2-7
CDR3 DNA: TGTGCCACCAGTGACATAGGACTGACGCGGCATTTT; CDR3 protein: CATSDIGLTRHF; clone size: .; D gene: .; V gene: TRBV24-1; J gene: TRBJ2-3
CDR3 DNA: TGTGCCAGCAGTCCAGGGACTAGCGGGGCAACTTACGAGCAGTACTTC; CDR3 protein: CASSPGTSGATYEQYF; clone size: .; D gene: TRBD2; V gene: TRBV12-3/TRBV12-4; J gene: TRBJ2-7
CDR3 DNA: TGTGCCAGCAGTTCCTTGACTAGCCTATACACAGATACGCAGTATTTT; CDR3 protein: CASSSLTSLYTDTQYF; clone size: medium-sized; D gene: TRBD2; V gene: TRBV6-5; J gene: TRBJ2-3
CDR3 DNA: TGTGCCAGTAGTATAAAGGGTGTTAGGACCGGGGAGCTGTTTTTT; CDR3 protein: CASSIKGVRTGELFF; clone size: large; D gene: .; V gene: TRBV19; J gene: TRBJ2-2
CDR3 DNA: TGTGCCAGCAGTATATCACAGGGCTGGGGCAATGAGCAGTTCTTC; CDR3 protein: CASSISQGWGNEQFF; clone size: large; D gene: .; V gene: TRBV6-5; J gene: TRBJ2-1
CDR3 DNA: TGTGCTAGTTTTCACGTAGGCGGGGATGAGAGCCCAGATACGCAGTATTTT; CDR3 protein: CASFHVGGDESPDTQYF; clone size: large; D gene: .; V gene: TRBV12-5; J gene: TRBJ2-3
CDR3 DNA: TGCGCCAGCAGCCAAGAGTTAGGCTCTGGGGCCAACGTCCTGACTTTC; CDR3 protein: CASSQELGSGANVLTF; clone size: medium-sized; D gene: .; V gene: TRBV4-3; J gene: TRBJ2-6
CDR3 DNA: TGCGCCAGCAGCCGACGACTGGAAGAGACCCAGTACTTC; CDR3 protein: CASSRRLEETQYF; clone size: medium-sized; D gene: .; V gene: TRBV4-1; J gene: TRBJ2-5
CDR3 DNA: TGTGCCAGCAGTGCGGGGGGGCGTCACACCGGGGAGCTGTTTTTT; CDR3 protein: CASSAGGRHTGELFF; clone size: large; D gene: TRBD2; V gene: TRBV9; J gene: TRBJ2-2
CDR3 DNA: TGTGCCAGCAGCGCCGGGCAAGAAGAGTCTGGGGCCAACGTCCTGACTTTC; CDR3 protein: CASSAGQEESGANVLTF; clone size: large; D gene: .; V gene: TRBV12-3/TRBV12-4; J gene: TRBJ2-6
CDR3 DNA: TGTGCCAGCAGCTTAATGGTGGGGAACTCCTACAATGAGCAGTTCTTC; CDR3 protein: CASSLMVGNSYNEQFF; clone size: large; D gene: .; V gene: TRBV7-3; J gene: TRBJ2-1
CDR3 DNA: TGCGCCAGCAGCCAAGAAGGGTGGGAAGAGCAGTTCTTC; CDR3 protein: CASSQEGWEEQFF; clone size: large; D gene: .; V gene: TRBV4-3; J gene: TRBJ2-1
CDR3 DNA: TGTGCCAGTACCGAATCTACGGGCATCTCCTACGAGCAGTACTTC; CDR3 protein: CASTESTGISYEQYF; clone size: medium-sized; D gene: .; V gene: TRBV19; J gene: TRBJ2-7
CDR3 DNA: TGTGCCAGCAGTCCCGTGGGGGCGACCACTACCGGGGAGCTGTTTTTT; CDR3 protein: CASSPVGATTTGELFF; clone size: .; D gene: .; V gene: TRBV27; J gene: TRBJ2-2
CDR3 DNA: TGCGCCAGCAGCCAAGGCGTAGGGGAGCCCTCCTACGAGCAGTACTTC; CDR3 protein: CASSQGVGEPSYEQYF; clone size: large; D gene: .; V gene: TRBV4-3; J gene: TRBJ2-7